This T cell receptor beta chain was retrieved from a study of T cell clonotyping in hematopoietic cell transplantation. Indicated time point: recipient sample about 28 days before transplant, after cytoreduction. The table came from immunoSEQ multiplex PCR; TCRdb's copy has only in-frame clones and leaves some out. The sample has about 7,400 clones, around nine tenths seen once. The CDR3 spans 15 residues. Trimming pared 6 bases from V and 0 bases from J, leaving 14 bases between. The germline CDR1 and CDR2 sequences are MDHEN and SYDVKM. The sample consisted of peripheral blood mononuclear cells, taken before stem cell transplant. The chain joins TRBV28 to TRBJ1-1, with D possibly being TRBD1 (6 bases). This clonotype originated in a man in his sixties with acute myeloid leukemia. Some clones in this sample may be carry-over from other donors' samples. Written as DNA, the CDR3 is TGTGCCAGCAGGTCCGGGGACATCATGAACACTGAAGCTTTCTTT. It encodes CASRSGDIMNTEAFF.